This entry concerns a single T cell receptor beta chain. These data originate in a study of blood T cell repertoires in COVID-19. The CDR3 contains 15 residues. The V gene end was trimmed by 6 bases and the J gene end by 4 bases; junction bases not matched to a gene: 7. Germline V CDR1 and CDR2: MNHEY, SMNVEV (reference sequence). Sequenced by immunoSEQ multiplex PCR; TCRdb stores in-frame clones only, minus some. This sample has about 130,000 clones, with 81% found just once. Material for sequencing was peripheral blood. The rearrangement uses TRBV27 and TRBJ2-1; 9 nucleotides align to TRBD1. This sequence originates from a man aged 25 to 40 with COVID-19, enrolled during active disease. CDR3 in amino acids: CASSQGQGLYNEQFF. CDR3 DNA sequence: TGTGCCAGCAGCCAGGGACAGGGCCTTTACAATGAGCAGTTCTTC.